These T cell receptor beta chains were read from a single sample in a study of radiotherapy plus CTLA-4 blockade in lung cancer. Clones were read by immunoSEQ multiplex PCR, and TCRdb kept only the in-frame ones, dropping some. The sample carries over 85,000 clones, approximately 86% recorded once. Material: peripheral blood, obtained from a patient treated with radiotherapy plus ipilimumab. The receptors were gathered from a human donor with non-small cell lung cancer that progressed on radiotherapy plus ipilimumab. CDR3s include the opening cysteine and the closing phenylalanine or tryptophan. Fields, in order: V gene, D gene, J gene, clone size, CDR3 protein, CDR3 DNA. A D gene is named only where the DNA matches it firmly. Size is stated for part of the rows, as once, few or many counts, or as a class when the clone is expanded.

TRBV7-2	-	TRBJ2-7	-	CASSLGPVGEQYF	TGTGCCAGCAGCTTGGGGCCGGTTGGGGAGCAGTACTTC
TRBV6-5	-	TRBJ2-7	-	CASSSIGDGGHEQYF	TGTGCCAGCAGTTCGATCGGGGACGGGGGTCACGAGCAGTACTTC
TRBV6-1	-	TRBJ1-5	-	CASSDNQPQHF	TGTGCCAGCAGTGACAATCAGCCCCAGCATTTT
TRBV5-6	TRBD1	TRBJ1-2	-	CASSEGATNYGYTF	TGTGCCAGCAGCGAGGGGGCCACCAACTATGGCTACACCTTC
TRBV5-4	-	TRBJ1-4	-	CASSLWGRNEKLFF	TGTGCCAGCAGCTTGTGGGGGAGGAATGAAAAACTGTTTTTT
TRBV13	-	TRBJ1-1	-	CASSLGLGAEAFF	TGTGCCAGCAGCTTAGGCCTGGGGGCTGAAGCTTTCTTT
TRBV2	TRBD2	TRBJ2-5	-	CASSDVILAGDQETQYF	TGTGCCAGCAGTGATGTCATACTAGCGGGAGACCAAGAGACCCAGTACTTC
TRBV5-6	TRBD2	TRBJ2-5	few	CASSLAGGETQYF	TGTGCCAGCAGCTTGGCGGGAGGAGAGACCCAGTACTTC
TRBV10-1	-	TRBJ2-7	-	CASSDGRDYEQYF	TGCGCCAGCAGTGACGGCAGAGACTACGAGCAGTACTTC
TRBV19	-	TRBJ1-5	-	CASSIDVVQPQHF	TGTGCCAGTAGTATAGACGTTGTTCAGCCCCAGCATTTT
TRBV10-2	TRBD1	TRBJ2-3	-	CASSRQGMVDTQYF	TGCGCCAGCAGCCGACAGGGTATGGTAGATACGCAGTATTTT
TRBV5-1	TRBD1	TRBJ2-7	once	CASSLDDGRDRGNEQYF	TGCGCCAGCAGCTTGGATGATGGCCGGGACAGGGGTAACGAGCAGTACTTC
TRBV6-5	-	TRBJ2-7	-	CASRRNQGFFDEQYF	TGTGCCAGCAGACGTAATCAAGGGTTTTTCGACGAGCAGTACTTC
TRBV18	TRBD1	TRBJ1-1	-	CASSPKWTGDTEAFF	TGTGCCAGCTCACCAAAATGGACAGGGGACACTGAAGCTTTCTTT
TRBV28	-	TRBJ2-7	-	CASKRVQPYEQYF	TGTGCCAGCAAGCGGGTACAACCCTACGAGCAGTACTTC
TRBV28	-	TRBJ2-1	-	CASSLAVYNEQFF	TGTGCCAGCAGTTTAGCAGTCTACAATGAGCAGTTCTTC
TRBV9	-	TRBJ1-5	-	CASSVESWGQPQHF	TGTGCCAGCAGCGTAGAGTCTTGGGGACAGCCCCAGCATTTT
TRBV19	-	TRBJ2-4	-	CASAGRVNIQYF	TGTGCCAGCGCAGGAAGGGTAAACATTCAGTACTTC
TRBV7-9	TRBD1	TRBJ1-1	-	CASTTPGTGEAFF	TGTGCCAGCACGACCCCCGGGACAGGAGAAGCTTTCTTT
TRBV5-1	TRBD2	TRBJ2-2	-	CASSLGSGRFTGELFF	TGCGCCAGCAGCTTGGGTAGCGGGAGGTTCACCGGGGAGCTGTTTTTT